This T cell receptor beta chain was found in a study of T cell repertoires in cytomegalovirus infection. Study summary: An indication of both CMV infection and matching HLA type came from public TCR beta signatures.

The sample holds a few counts of this clonotype. Its matching antigen is unknown. This CDR3 has 14 residues. The germline V gene has CDR1 MNHNY and CDR2 SVGAGI (reference sequence). Trimming left V 0 bases short and J 2 bases short, with 6 bases between. Notes on the study in general: There were carriers of CMV plus the relevant HLA, and cumulative public TCR beta family frequency identified them.

Using its own MiXCR run on the reads, TCRdb lists one record per CDR3 protein. There are 250,000 to 400,000 distinct CDR3 sequences in the sample; just under 25% occur only once, and 13% lies in the top ten. V gene TRBV6-6 combines with J gene TRBJ2-3, with D unresolved. The sample in question was cultured PBMCs, obtained from culture after CMV antigen stimulation. This clonotype was obtained from a human donor in good health (CMV status not recorded). Some clones in this sample may be carry-over from other donors' samples. As DNA, the CDR3 is TGTGCCAGCAGTTACTCGATGGACACAGATACGCAGTATTTT. This sequence encodes CASSYSMDTDTQYF.